This T cell receptor beta chain was captured by sequencing in a study of T cell repertoires in ileal Crohn's disease. There are 16 residues in the CDR3. Unmatched junction bases numbered 3, after V lost 5 bases and J lost 0 bases. Looked up from germline, CDR1 is SGHAT and CDR2 is FQNNGV. Here immunoSEQ multiplex PCR was the method, and the copy in TCRdb shows in-frame clones only, minus some. The table has some 4,600 clones, 70% to 80% seen once. This clonotype originated in an adult with Crohn's disease. The sample comprised ileal tissue. The chain employs TRBV11-2 and TRBJ2-2; 10 bases line up with TRBD1. CDR3 loop: CASSRQGAPNTGELFF. The CDR3 coding sequence is TGTGCCAGCAGCCGACAGGGGGCCCCGAACACCGGGGAGCTGTTTTTT.